This T cell receptor beta chain appears in the sequencing data of a study of cytomegalovirus exposure and HLA in healthy donors. Study as a whole: A data release that came early held roughly 85 million unique TCRs from HLA-typed donors.

Concerning this clone: Antigen: not known.

Both 60 Vbeta primers and 13 Jbeta primers went into the PCR. Sequenced by immunoSEQ multiplex PCR; TCRdb stores in-frame clones only, minus some. Here the sample spans 150,000 to 200,000 clones, more than 75% being singletons. Broader study findings: The authors excluded some V segments, including TRBV6-2 and TRBV6-3, as indistinguishable. Earlier results showed most TCR beta V segments being productive about 87% or about 30% of the time. A later look showed TCR association rates differing by HLA locus, highest for DRB1 and lowest for HLA-C.

V lost 4 bases to trimming and J lost 7 bases; unmatched junction nucleotides: 6. Germline V gives CDR1 SNHLY, CDR2 FYNNEI. The CDR3 is 15 residues long. This receptor was taken from a woman in her fifties or sixties in good health and CMV-seropositive. The V and J genes are TRBV2 and TRBJ2-3, with TRBD2 identical over 12 bases. The sequenced sample consisted of PBMCs. The CDR3 sequence is CASSGSSGGANTQYF. The CDR3 nucleotides read TGTGCCAGCAGTGGATCTAGCGGGGGGGCCAATACGCAGTATTTT.